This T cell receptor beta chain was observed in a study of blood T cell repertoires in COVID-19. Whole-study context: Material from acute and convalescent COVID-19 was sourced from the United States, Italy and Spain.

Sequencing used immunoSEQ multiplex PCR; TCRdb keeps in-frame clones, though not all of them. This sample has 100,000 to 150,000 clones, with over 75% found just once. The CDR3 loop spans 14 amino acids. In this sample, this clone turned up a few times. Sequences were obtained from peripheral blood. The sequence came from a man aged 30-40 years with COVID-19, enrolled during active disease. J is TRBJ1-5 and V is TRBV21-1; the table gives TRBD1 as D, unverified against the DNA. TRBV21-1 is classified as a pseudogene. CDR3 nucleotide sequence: TGTGCCACCTCAATCCGCAGGGGGCATCAGCCCCAGCATTTT. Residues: CATSIRRGHQPQHF.